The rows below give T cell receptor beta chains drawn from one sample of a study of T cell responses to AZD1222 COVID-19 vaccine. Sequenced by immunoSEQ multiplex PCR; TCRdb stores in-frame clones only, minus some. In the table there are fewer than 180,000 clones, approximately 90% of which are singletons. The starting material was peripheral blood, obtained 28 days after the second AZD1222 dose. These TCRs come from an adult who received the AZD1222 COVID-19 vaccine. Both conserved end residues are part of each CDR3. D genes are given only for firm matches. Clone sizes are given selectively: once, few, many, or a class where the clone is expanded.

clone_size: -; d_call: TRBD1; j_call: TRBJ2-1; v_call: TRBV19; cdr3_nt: TGTGCCAGTAGTACCCCGACAGGGCTTTACAATGAGCAGTTCTTC; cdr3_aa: CASSTPTGLYNEQFF
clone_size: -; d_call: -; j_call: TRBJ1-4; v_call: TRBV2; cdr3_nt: TGTGCCACCTCACCCGTTGAAAAACTGTTTTTT; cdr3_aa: CATSPVEKLFF
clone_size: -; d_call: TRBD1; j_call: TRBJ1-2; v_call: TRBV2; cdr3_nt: TGTGCCAGCAGAGGACAGGACTATGGCTACACCTTC; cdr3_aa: CASRGQDYGYTF
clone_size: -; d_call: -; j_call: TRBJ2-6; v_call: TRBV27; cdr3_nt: TGTGCCAGCAGTACGGGGACGGCCTCTGGGGCCAACGTCCTGACTTTC; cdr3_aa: CASSTGTASGANVLTF
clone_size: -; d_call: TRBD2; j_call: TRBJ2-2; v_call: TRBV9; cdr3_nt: TGTGCCAGCAGCGTAGCTGGGATGGGACTACCCGGGGAGCTGTTTTTT; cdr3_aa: CASSVAGMGLPGELFF
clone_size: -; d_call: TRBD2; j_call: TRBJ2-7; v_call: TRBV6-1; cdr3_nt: TGTGCCAGCAGTGAATCTCGCGGGAGGGGTTACGAGCAGTACTTC; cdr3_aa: CASSESRGRGYEQYF
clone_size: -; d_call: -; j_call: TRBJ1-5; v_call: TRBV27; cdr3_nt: TGTGCCAGCAGTTTATGGGCAGGGTCGGTTCAGCCCCAGCATTTT; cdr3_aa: CASSLWAGSVQPQHF
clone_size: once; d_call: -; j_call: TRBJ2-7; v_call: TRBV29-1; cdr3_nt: TGCAGCGTCCACAAACGAGTCTCGTACGAGCAGTACTTC; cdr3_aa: CSVHKRVSYEQYF
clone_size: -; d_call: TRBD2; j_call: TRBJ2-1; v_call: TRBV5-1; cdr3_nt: TGCGCCAGCAGGAGGGGACTAGCGGAGACCTACAATGAGCAGTTCTTC; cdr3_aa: CASRRGLAETYNEQFF
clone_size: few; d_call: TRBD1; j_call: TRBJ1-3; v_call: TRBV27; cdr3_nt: TGTGCCAGCAGTGAAAACAGGGGCTCTGGAAACACCATATATTTT; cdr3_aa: CASSENRGSGNTIYF
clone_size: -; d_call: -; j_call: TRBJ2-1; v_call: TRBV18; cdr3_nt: TGTGCCAGCTCCCTGGACTCGAGCTCCTACAATGAGCAGTTCTTC; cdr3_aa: CASSLDSSSYNEQFF
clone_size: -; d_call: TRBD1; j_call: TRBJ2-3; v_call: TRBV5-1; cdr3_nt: TGCGCCAGCAGCGGAGGGACAGGGGGCGCCTCAGATACGCAGTATTTT; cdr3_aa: CASSGGTGGASDTQYF
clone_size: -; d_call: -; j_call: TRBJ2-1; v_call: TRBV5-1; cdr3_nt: TGCGCCAGCAGCTTGGGGAACTCCTACAATGAGCAGTTCTTC; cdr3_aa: CASSLGNSYNEQFF
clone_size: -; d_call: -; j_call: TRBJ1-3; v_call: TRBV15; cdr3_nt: TGTGCCACCAGCAGACCCGAGATTTCTGGAAACACCATATATTTT; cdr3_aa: CATSRPEISGNTIYF
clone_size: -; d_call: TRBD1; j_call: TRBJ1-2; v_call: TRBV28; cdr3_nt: TGTGCCAGCAGTTCCCCCGGACAGGGGGCGGTTGGCTACACCTTC; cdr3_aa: CASSSPGQGAVGYTF
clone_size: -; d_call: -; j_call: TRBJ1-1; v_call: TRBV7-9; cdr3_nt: TGTGCCAGCAGCCAGGGGATTACTGAAGCTTTCTTT; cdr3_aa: CASSQGITEAFF
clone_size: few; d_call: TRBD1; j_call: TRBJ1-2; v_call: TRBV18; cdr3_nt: TGTGCCAGCTCACCACCGCCCGAGACAGGGACGGGCTACACCTTC; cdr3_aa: CASSPPPETGTGYTF
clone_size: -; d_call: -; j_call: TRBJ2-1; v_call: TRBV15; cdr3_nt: TGTGCCACCAGCGTCCTGGACCCCTACAATGAGCAGTTCTTC; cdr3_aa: CATSVLDPYNEQFF
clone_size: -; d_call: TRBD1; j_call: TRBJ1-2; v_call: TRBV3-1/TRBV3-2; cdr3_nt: TGTGCCAGCAGCCAAGTGTACAGGGGACAGGGTGGCTACACCTTC; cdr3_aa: CASSQVYRGQGGYTF
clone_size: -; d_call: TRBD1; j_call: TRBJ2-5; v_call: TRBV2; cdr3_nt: TGTGCCAGCAGTGAAGAGGGGGCTTGGCAAGAGACCCAGTACTTC; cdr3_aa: CASSEEGAWQETQYF
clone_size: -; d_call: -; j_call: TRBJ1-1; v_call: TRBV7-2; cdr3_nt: TGTGCCAGCAGCTTCAATGTAGGGGACACTGAAGCTTTCTTT; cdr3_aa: CASSFNVGDTEAFF
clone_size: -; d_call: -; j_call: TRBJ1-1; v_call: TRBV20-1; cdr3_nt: TGCAGTGCTGGCAGGGCCACTGAAGCTTTCTTT; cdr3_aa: CSAGRATEAFF